This record covers a single T cell receptor beta chain. The target antigen is unknown. The sample originates from a study of beta chain features in type 1 diabetes. Findings and caveats of the study: The study found moderately but significantly shorter TCRB CDR3s in all four CD4+ subsets of Type 1 diabetes patients.

What was sequenced were expressed TCRB transcripts, since all of the isolated RNA had been reverse transcribed. The assay was immunoSEQ multiplex PCR, and TCRdb's table has in-frame clones only and misses some. Of 160,000 or so clones in the sample, approximately 9.1% were seen once. Trimming took 6 bases from V and 4 from J, leaving 15 bases between them. In germline, CDR1 is SNHLY, CDR2 FYNNEI. CDR3 length equals 14 residues. The sample consisted of central memory CD4+ T cells from blood. The TCR sequence derives from a woman aged 30 to 39 with type 1 diabetes. The chain is built from TRBV2 and TRBJ1-1, with a tentative D call TRBD1 (6 bases). The CDR3 here is CASRTEDSGTEAFF. The CDR3 DNA reads TGTGCCAGCAGGACAGAGGACAGTGGCACTGAAGCTTTCTTT.